This is a list of T cell receptor beta chains from one sample in a study of shared clonotypes between healthy human individuals. Data came from immunoSEQ multiplex PCR; TCRdb stores just in-frame clones and leaves some out. The sample gives approximately 350,000 clones, around 96% of which show up once; around 0.29% is in the top ten. Specimen: memory CD8+ T cells sorted from blood. The origin of the receptors is a man aged 25-45 years in good health. Both conserved end residues are part of each CDR3. A D gene is named only where the DNA matches it firmly. Only part of the rows carry a size: once, few, many, or a class if the clone is expanded.

V gene	D gene	clone size	J gene	CDR3 DNA	CDR3 protein
TRBV7-2	NA	NA	TRBJ2-5	TGTGCCACCCAGGAGCCGGGGGAGACCCAGTACTTC	CATQEPGETQYF
TRBV6-1	NA	NA	TRBJ2-4	TGTGCCAGCGAACCAGGGACCAAAAACATTCAGTACTTC	CASEPGTKNIQYF
TRBV28	NA	NA	TRBJ2-5	TGTGCCAGCAGCGGACCAGCGTACCAAGAGACCCAGTACTTC	CASSGPAYQETQYF
TRBV7-9	TRBD1	NA	TRBJ2-2	TGTGCCAGCAGCCCTAGACAGGGGAAGATGCCGAACACCGGGGAGCTGTTTTTT	CASSPRQGKMPNTGELFF
TRBV27	NA	NA	TRBJ1-2	TGTGCCAGCAGTTCCGAGACAAATGGCTACACCTTC	CASSSETNGYTF
TRBV7-9	TRBD1	NA	TRBJ2-7	TGTGCCAGCAGTCCAGGGGACAGGGGGACTAGGGACGAGCAGTACTTC	CASSPGDRGTRDEQYF
TRBV27	NA	once	TRBJ1-5	TGTGCCAGCAGCGCCCTCCGGGGCCGGGGGCCCCAGCATTTT	CASSALRGRGPQHF
TRBV18	TRBD2	NA	TRBJ2-3	TGTGCCAGCTCAACCCTAGCGGGCGGAACAGATACGCAGTATTTT	CASSTLAGGTDTQYF
TRBV28	NA	NA	TRBJ1-1	TGTGCCAGCAGTTTAGTGTCAGGGACTGAAGCTTTCTTT	CASSLVSGTEAFF
TRBV28	NA	NA	TRBJ1-3	TGTGCCAGCAGCACGGGGCCTGGAAACACCATATATTTT	CASSTGPGNTIYF
TRBV27	TRBD1	NA	TRBJ1-5	TGTGCCAGCGGGGGACAGTATCAGCCCCAGCATTTT	CASGGQYQPQHF
TRBV6-6	NA	NA	TRBJ1-2	TGTGCCAGCAGTCTACAGGGTTTCTATGGCTACACCTTC	CASSLQGFYGYTF
TRBV25-1	NA	NA	TRBJ1-4	TGTGCCAGCGCCTACCAGGGTGAAAAACTGTTTTTT	CASAYQGEKLFF
TRBV5-6	TRBD1	NA	TRBJ2-7	TGTGCCAGCAGCTTCAAAAGGACAGGGTTCCACGAGCAGTACTTC	CASSFKRTGFHEQYF
TRBV6-5	TRBD2	once	TRBJ2-5	TGTGCCAAAGCCCGGGAGGAGGAGACCCAGTACTTC	CAKAREEETQYF
TRBV7-9	TRBD2	NA	TRBJ2-5	TGTGCCAGCAGCCCGAGGACTAGCCAAGAGACCCAGTACTTC	CASSPRTSQETQYF
TRBV6-5	NA	NA	TRBJ2-7	TGTGCCAGCAGTTACGATTTGGGGTCCAATACCTACGAGCAGTACTTC	CASSYDLGSNTYEQYF
TRBV7-2	NA	NA	TRBJ2-2	TGTGCCAGCAGCTTAGTCGCCAGCAAGCCCGGGGAGCTGTTTTTT	CASSLVASKPGELFF
TRBV21-1	NA	NA	TRBJ2-6	TGTGCCAGCAGCATGCTTCCTCCGGGACTAAGCTCTGGGGCCAACGTCCTGACTTTC	CASSMLPPGLSSGANVLTF
TRBV25-1	NA	NA	TRBJ2-1	TGTGCCAGCAGTGATATGGACGGGAGCTCCTACAATGAGCAGTTCTTC	CASSDMDGSSYNEQFF
TRBV7-8	NA	NA	TRBJ1-3	TGTGCCAGCGGAGAAGCGGACCGGGCTCCCTCTGGAAACACCATATATTTT	CASGEADRAPSGNTIYF
TRBV2	TRBD1	NA	TRBJ2-5	TGTGCCAGCAAACAGGGGGCGAGAGAGCAGTACTTC	CASKQGAREQYF